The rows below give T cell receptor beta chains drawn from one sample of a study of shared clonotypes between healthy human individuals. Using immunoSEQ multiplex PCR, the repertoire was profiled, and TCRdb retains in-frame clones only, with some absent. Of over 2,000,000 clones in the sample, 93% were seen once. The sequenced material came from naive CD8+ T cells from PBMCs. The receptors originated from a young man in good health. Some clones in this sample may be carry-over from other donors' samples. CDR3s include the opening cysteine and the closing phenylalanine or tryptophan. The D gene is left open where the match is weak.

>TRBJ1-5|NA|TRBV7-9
CASSAGPLNQPQHF
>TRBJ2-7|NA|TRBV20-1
CSASSGYEQYF
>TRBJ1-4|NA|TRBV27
CASSFVPPPTNEKLFF
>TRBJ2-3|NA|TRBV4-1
CASSHLPPEDTQYF
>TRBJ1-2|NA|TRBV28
CASSPVFIVVLGYTF
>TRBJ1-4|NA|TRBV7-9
CASSPDRPAGNEKLFF
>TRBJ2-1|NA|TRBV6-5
CASSSGYNEQFF
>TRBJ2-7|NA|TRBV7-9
CASSSPTDSPDEQYF
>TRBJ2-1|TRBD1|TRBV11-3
CASSPGGRGEQFF
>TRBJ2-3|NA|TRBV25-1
CASSERGPDTQYF
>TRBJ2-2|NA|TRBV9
CASSAQGNTGELFF
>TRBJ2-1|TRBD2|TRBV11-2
CASTRQLAGMANEQFF
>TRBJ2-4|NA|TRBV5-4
CASSSYRELAKNIQYF
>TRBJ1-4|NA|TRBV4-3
CASSQVYGGGNGELFF
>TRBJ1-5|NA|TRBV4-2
CASSHLGRTRGILPQHF
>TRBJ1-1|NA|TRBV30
CAWSGKWMNTEAFF
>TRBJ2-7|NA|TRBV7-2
CASSSLGGIGNEQYF
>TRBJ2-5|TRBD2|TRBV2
CASSGLGGGRLETQYF
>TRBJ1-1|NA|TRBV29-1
CSVGGTEAFF
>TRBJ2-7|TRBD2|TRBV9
CASSPGRGVFSYEQYF
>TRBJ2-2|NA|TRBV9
CASSVATVGGGELFF
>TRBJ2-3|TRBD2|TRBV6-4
CASSALAGGSDTQYF
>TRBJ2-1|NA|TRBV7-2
CASSLMGERNEQFF
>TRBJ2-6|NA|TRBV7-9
CASSAQDRHGSNVLTF
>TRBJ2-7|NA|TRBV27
CASSLGATYEQYF
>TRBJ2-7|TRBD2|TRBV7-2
CASSSRTSGTYEQYF
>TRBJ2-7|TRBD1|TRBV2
CASSEPRDRVTYEQYF
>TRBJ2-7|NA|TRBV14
CASSQDSLGFYEQYF
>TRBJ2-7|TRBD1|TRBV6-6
CASTGDSSYEQYF
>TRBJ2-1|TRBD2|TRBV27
CASSFLGLAGLEFF
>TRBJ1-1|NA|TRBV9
CASSPHKTEAFF